A selection of T cell receptor beta chains follows, all from one sample in a study of radiation and T cells in renal cell carcinoma. The assay was immunoSEQ multiplex PCR, and TCRdb's table has in-frame clones only and misses some. The profile shows 20,000 or so clones, more than 50% of them singletons. Source: tumor tissue, taken from a patient whose treatment was nephrectomy without radiotherapy. The receptor source for this set is a human donor with renal cell carcinoma. Each CDR3 is given with its conserved first and last residue. D genes are given only for firm matches. Clone size is shown for a subset of rows, as once, few, many or a class of expanded clone.

V gene	clone size	J gene	D gene	CDR3 protein	CDR3 DNA
TRBV5-1	.	TRBJ1-5	.	CASSLEGGAGQPQHF	TGCGCCAGCAGCTTGGAAGGGGGGGCAGGCCAGCCCCAGCATTTT
TRBV7-9	.	TRBJ1-2	TRBD1	CASSSGQDGYGYTF	TGTGCCAGCAGCTCTGGACAGGACGGGTATGGCTACACCTTC
TRBV19	.	TRBJ2-2	.	CASSLQGPPGELFF	TGTGCCAGTAGTCTACAGGGACCCCCCGGGGAGCTGTTTTTT
TRBV5-4	.	TRBJ1-2	TRBD1	CASSRKDRGPSYGYTF	TGTGCCAGCAGCCGAAAGGACAGGGGGCCCTCCTATGGCTACACCTTC
TRBV6-5	medium-sized	TRBJ1-1	.	CASSRGPLNTEAFF	TGTGCCAGCAGTAGGGGCCCGCTGAACACTGAAGCTTTCTTT
TRBV19	few	TRBJ1-2	TRBD1	CASRTGGYGYTF	TGTGCCAGTAGGACAGGGGGCTATGGCTACACCTTC
TRBV7-8	.	TRBJ2-7	.	CASSLSTVSYEQYF	TGTGCCAGCAGCTTAAGTACAGTCTCCTACGAGCAGTACTTC
TRBV18	.	TRBJ1-1	TRBD1	CASSAEWSGGLFWKAFF	TGTGCCAGCTCCGCAGAGTGGTCAGGGGGTCTCTTCTGGAAAGCTTTCTTT
TRBV5-1	.	TRBJ2-3	TRBD2	CASSPPSGGQDTQYF	TGCGCCAGCAGCCCCCCTAGCGGGGGTCAAGATACGCAGTATTTT
TRBV7-9	few	TRBJ2-7	TRBD2	CASSWTSGGAQSYEQYF	TGTGCCAGCAGCTGGACTAGCGGGGGGGCCCAGTCCTACGAGCAGTACTTC
TRBV5-6	.	TRBJ2-2	TRBD1	CASSFRDRGTGELFF	TGTGCCAGCAGCTTCCGGGACAGGGGCACCGGGGAGCTGTTTTTT
TRBV6-6	.	TRBJ1-4	TRBD1	CASSRHRGHNEKLFF	TGTGCCAGCAGCCGCCACAGGGGCCATAATGAAAAACTGTTTTTT
TRBV7-9	few	TRBJ2-7	.	CASSLASQGGSYEQYF	TGTGCCAGCAGCTTAGCGTCCCAGGGCGGATCCTACGAGCAGTACTTC
TRBV18	.	TRBJ1-4	.	CASSPFAGEIEKLFF	TGTGCCAGCTCACCATTTGCGGGGGAGATTGAAAAACTGTTTTTT
TRBV25-1	few	TRBJ1-2	TRBD1	CASRPSGAGGSGYTF	TGTGCCAGCAGACCCTCGGGGGCAGGGGGCAGTGGCTACACCTTC
TRBV2	few	TRBJ2-5	.	CASSEGFTLETQYF	TGTGCCAGCAGTGAAGGTTTCACTCTGGAGACCCAGTACTTC
TRBV4-3	.	TRBJ2-7	.	CASSQDVAMEQYF	TGCGCCAGCAGCCAAGATGTGGCGATGGAGCAGTACTTC
TRBV11-2	.	TRBJ1-1	TRBD1	CASSAPGTQGARTEAFF	TGTGCCAGCAGCGCGCCCGGTACACAGGGGGCGCGCACTGAAGCTTTCTTT
TRBV19	.	TRBJ1-6	.	CASSMRGENSPLHF	TGTGCCAGTAGTATGAGGGGGGAGAATTCACCCCTCCACTTT
TRBV7-2	.	TRBJ2-6	TRBD1	CASSRDRSGANVLTF	TGTGCCAGCAGTAGGGACAGATCTGGGGCCAACGTCCTGACTTTC
TRBV7-2	many	TRBJ1-2	TRBD1	CASSSPGQGARVYGYTF	TGTGCCAGCAGCTCCCCCGGACAGGGGGCCCGAGTCTATGGCTACACCTTC
TRBV6-1	few	TRBJ1-6	.	CASSKGRRGGFTLHF	TGTGCCAGCAGTAAGGGCCGCCGGGGGGGATTTACCCTCCACTTT
TRBV5-1	.	TRBJ2-7	.	CASTFRDLGSYEQYF	TGCGCCAGCACCTTCCGGGACTTGGGGAGCTACGAGCAGTACTTC
TRBV5-3	.	TRBJ2-3	TRBD1	CARSLFRDRGPDTQYF	TGTGCCAGAAGCTTATTCAGGGACAGGGGGCCAGATACGCAGTATTTT
TRBV29-1	few	TRBJ1-1	.	CSVERNRVGAEAFF	TGCAGCGTTGAACGTAACAGGGTGGGCGCTGAAGCTTTCTTT
TRBV5-1	.	TRBJ2-1	.	CASSLGTKRIYNEQFF	TGCGCCAGCAGCTTGGGGACTAAGCGGATCTACAATGAGCAGTTCTTC
TRBV30	.	TRBJ2-5	TRBD1	CAWSARDRGQETQYF	TGTGCCTGGAGCGCTAGGGACAGGGGCCAAGAGACCCAGTACTTC
TRBV20-1	.	TRBJ1-2	.	CSVGQIYGYTF	TGCAGTGTCGGTCAAATCTATGGCTACACCTTC
TRBV9	few	TRBJ2-6	.	CASSVGALGANVLTF	TGTGCCAGCAGCGTAGGGGCCTTGGGGGCCAACGTCCTGACTTTC
TRBV9	.	TRBJ2-3	TRBD2	CASSVGPSGSTDTQYF	TGTGCCAGCAGCGTAGGTCCTAGCGGTAGCACAGATACGCAGTATTTT
TRBV15	.	TRBJ1-6	.	CATSRDSPNSPLHF	TGTGCCACCAGCAGGGACAGCCCGAATTCACCCCTCCACTTT
TRBV2	.	TRBJ1-3	TRBD1	CASSGQGAGNTIYF	TGTGCCAGCAGTGGACAGGGGGCTGGAAACACCATATATTTT
TRBV30	.	TRBJ1-5	.	CAWSHYNQPQHF	TGTGCCTGGAGCCACTATAATCAGCCCCAGCATTTT
TRBV25-1	once	TRBJ2-2	.	CASSVAGNTGELFF	TGTGCCAGCAGCGTAGCTGGGAACACCGGGGAGCTGTTTTTT
TRBV5-4	.	TRBJ2-3	.	CASSLAGGWEDTQYF	TGTGCCAGCAGCTTGGCCGGGGGCTGGGAAGATACGCAGTATTTT
TRBV5-1	few	TRBJ2-7	.	CASSLFGLQYEQYF	TGCGCCAGCAGCCTGTTCGGGCTCCAATACGAGCAGTACTTC